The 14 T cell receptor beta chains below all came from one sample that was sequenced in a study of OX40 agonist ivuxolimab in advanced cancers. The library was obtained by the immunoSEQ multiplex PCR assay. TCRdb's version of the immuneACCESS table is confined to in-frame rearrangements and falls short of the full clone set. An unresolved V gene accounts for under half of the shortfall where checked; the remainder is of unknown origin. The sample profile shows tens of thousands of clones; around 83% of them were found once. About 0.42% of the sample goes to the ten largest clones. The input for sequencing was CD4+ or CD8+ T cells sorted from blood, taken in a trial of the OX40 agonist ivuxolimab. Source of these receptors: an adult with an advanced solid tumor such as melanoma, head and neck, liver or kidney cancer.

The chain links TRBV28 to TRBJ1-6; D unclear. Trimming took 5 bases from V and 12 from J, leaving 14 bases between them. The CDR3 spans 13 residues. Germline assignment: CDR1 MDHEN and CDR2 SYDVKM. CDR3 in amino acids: CASSNEPLKPLHF. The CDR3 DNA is TGTGCCAGCAGTAACGAGCCCTTGAAACCCCTCCACTTT.

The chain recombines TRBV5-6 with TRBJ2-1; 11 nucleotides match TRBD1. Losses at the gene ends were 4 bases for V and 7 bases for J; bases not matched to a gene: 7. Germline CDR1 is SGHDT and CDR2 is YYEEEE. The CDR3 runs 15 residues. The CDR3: CASSRRGQGVNEQFF. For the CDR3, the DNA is TGTGCCAGCAGCCGGAGGGGACAGGGGGTTAATGAGCAGTTCTTC.

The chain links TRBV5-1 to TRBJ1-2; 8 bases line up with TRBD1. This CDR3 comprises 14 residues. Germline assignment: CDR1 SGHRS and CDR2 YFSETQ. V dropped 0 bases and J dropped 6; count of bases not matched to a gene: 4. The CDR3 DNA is TGCGCCAGCAGCTTGGCAGGGGGCGCCCATGGCTACACCTTC. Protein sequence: CASSLAGGAHGYTF.

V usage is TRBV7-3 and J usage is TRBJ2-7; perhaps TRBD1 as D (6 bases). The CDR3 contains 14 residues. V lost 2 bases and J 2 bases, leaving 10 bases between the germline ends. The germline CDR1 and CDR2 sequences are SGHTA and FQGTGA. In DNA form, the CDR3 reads TGTGCCAGCAGCTTACGCAGGGGACCCTACGAGCAGTACTTC. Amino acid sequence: CASSLRRGPYEQYF.

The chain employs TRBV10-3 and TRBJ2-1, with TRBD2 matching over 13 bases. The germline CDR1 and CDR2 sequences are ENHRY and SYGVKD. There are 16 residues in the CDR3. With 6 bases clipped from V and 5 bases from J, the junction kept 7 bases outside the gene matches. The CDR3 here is CAIRGLAGQYNNEQFF. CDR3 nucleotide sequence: TGTGCCATCAGGGGACTAGCGGGACAATATAACAATGAGCAGTTCTTC.

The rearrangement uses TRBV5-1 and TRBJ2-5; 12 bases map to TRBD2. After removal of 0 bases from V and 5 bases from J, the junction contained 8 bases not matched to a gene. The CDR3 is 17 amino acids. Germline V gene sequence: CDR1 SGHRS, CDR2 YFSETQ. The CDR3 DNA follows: TGCGCCAGCAGCTTGGGCCCGACTAGCGGGAGTGGGGAGACCCAGTACTTC. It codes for CASSLGPTSGSGETQYF.

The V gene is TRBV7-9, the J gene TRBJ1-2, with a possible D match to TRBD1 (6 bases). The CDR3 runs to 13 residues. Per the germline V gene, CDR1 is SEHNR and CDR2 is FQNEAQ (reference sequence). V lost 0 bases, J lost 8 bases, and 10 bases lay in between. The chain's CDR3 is CASSLADGGGYTF. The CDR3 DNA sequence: TGTGCCAGCAGCTTAGCGGATGGGGGCGGCTACACCTTC.

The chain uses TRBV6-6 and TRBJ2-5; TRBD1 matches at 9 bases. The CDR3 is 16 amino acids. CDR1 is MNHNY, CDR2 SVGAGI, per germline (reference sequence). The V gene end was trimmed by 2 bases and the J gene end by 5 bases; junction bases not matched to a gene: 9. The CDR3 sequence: CASSYGTGTRRETQYF. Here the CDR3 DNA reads TGTGCCAGCAGTTACGGGACAGGGACCCGTAGGGAGACCCAGTACTTC.

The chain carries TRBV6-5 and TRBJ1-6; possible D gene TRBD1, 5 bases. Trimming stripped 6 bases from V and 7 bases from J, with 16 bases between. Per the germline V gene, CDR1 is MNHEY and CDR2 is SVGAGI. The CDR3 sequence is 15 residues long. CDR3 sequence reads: CASRANGGENSPLHF. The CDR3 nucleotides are TGTGCCAGCAGGGCTAACGGGGGGGAAAATTCACCCCTCCACTTT.

The CDR3 sequence: CASSAGAGGHETQYF. For the CDR3, the DNA is TGCGCCAGCAGCGCGGGGGCGGGGGGACACGAGACCCAGTACTTC. This rearrangement joins TRBV5-1 to TRBJ2-5; 8 nucleotides line up with TRBD2. CDR1 is SGHRS, CDR2 YFSETQ, per germline. V lost 4 bases to trimming and J lost 5 bases; unmatched junction nucleotides: 10. The CDR3 runs to 15 residues. Looking up the rest from reference TRBV5-1 and TRBJ2-5 gives the full variable domain: KAGVTQTPRYLIKTRGQQVTLSCSPISGHRSVSWYQQTPGQGLQFLFEYFSETQRNKGNFPGRFSGRQFSNSRSEMNVSTLELGDSALYLCASSAGAGGHETQYFGPGTRLLVL.

Here the CDR3 DNA reads TGTGCCAGCAGCTTAGCAAGGGCAGGCACAGATACGCAGTATTTT. Encoded protein: CASSLARAGTDTQYF. The chain links TRBV7-2 to TRBJ2-3; D uncertain. Per the germline V gene, CDR1 is SGHTA and CDR2 is FQGNSA. V dropped 0 bases and J dropped 1 base, with 8 bases sitting between them. The CDR3 spans 15 residues.

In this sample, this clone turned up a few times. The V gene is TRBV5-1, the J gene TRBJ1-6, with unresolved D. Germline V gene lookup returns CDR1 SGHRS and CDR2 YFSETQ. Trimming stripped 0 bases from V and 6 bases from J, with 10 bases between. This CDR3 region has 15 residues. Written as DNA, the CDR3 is TGCGCCAGCAGCTTGGCCGGGGAGCCTAATTCACCCCTCCACTTT. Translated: CASSLAGEPNSPLHF. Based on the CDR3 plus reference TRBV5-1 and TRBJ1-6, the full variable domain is KAGVTQTPRYLIKTRGQQVTLSCSPISGHRSVSWYQQTPGQGLQFLFEYFSETQRNKGNFPGRFSGRQFSNSRSEMNVSTLELGDSALYLCASSLAGEPNSPLHFGNGTRLTVT.

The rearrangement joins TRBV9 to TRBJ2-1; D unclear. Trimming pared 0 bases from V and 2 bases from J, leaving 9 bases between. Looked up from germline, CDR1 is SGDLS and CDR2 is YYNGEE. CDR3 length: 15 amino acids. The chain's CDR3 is CASSVGVAAYNEQFF. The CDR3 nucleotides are TGTGCCAGCAGCGTAGGGGTAGCTGCCTACAATGAGCAGTTCTTC.

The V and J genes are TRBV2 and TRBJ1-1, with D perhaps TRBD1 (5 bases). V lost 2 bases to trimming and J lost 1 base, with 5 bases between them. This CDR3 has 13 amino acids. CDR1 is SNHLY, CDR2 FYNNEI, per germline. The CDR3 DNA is TGTGCCAGCAGTGAACAGGGGAACACTGAAGCTTTCTTT. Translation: CASSEQGNTEAFF.